This TCR beta chain is drawn from a study of control samples from healthy donors and cancer patients. Some clones are missing from TCRdb's copy, which holds only in-frame ones; the method was immunoSEQ multiplex PCR. The sample has around 250,000 clones; around 79% are singletons. The sequence derives from a woman in her fifties or sixties with lung cancer. The sample was PBMCs.

The CDR3 protein is CASSDSINYGYTF. The DNA for the CDR3 is TGTGCCAGCAGTGACAGTATAAACTATGGCTACACCTTC. V is TRBV2 and J is TRBJ1-2; unclear D gene. Between the trimmed V and J ends, which lost 3 bases and 2 bases, there was a span of 7 bases. This CDR3 comprises 13 residues. The germline V gene encodes CDR1 SNHLY and CDR2 FYNNEI.